The TCR beta chain under discussion was sequenced for a study of prognosis after radiotherapy for stage I lung cancer. Study conclusions and caveats: Nobody established whether the expanded TCR clones were specific to the tumor. Lower Shannon entropy values were found after stereotactic body radiation therapy in patients who developed distant metastases.

Germline V gives CDR1 SNHLY, CDR2 FYNNEI. V gave up 6 bases and J gave up 2 bases, with 7 bases separating them. CDR3 length: 12 residues. TCR beta CDR3 was amplified from genomic DNA by two-round multiplex PCR. Primers were specific to each TRBV and TRBJ gene in first-round PCR. TCRdb used MiXCR to reprocess the multiplex PCR reads, holding one entry per CDR3 protein. The sample lists fewer than 25,000 distinct CDR3 sequences; roughly 37% were seen once. This clonotype was picked up many times. Its antigen is undetermined. The TCR was taken from a donor of 50 years or more with non-small cell lung cancer. The specimen comprised PBMCs, sampled before or after stereotactic body radiation therapy (not recorded which). The chain has TRBV2 and TRBJ1-2; a weak D match, TRBD1 (6 bases). This CDR3 reads CASRDRNYGYTF. In DNA, the CDR3 is TGTGCCAGCAGAGACAGGAACTATGGCTACACCTTC.